One sample yielded the 2 T cell receptor beta chains listed below, sequenced in a study of blood T cell repertoires in COVID-19. The table came from immunoSEQ multiplex PCR; TCRdb's copy has only in-frame clones and leaves some out. The table shows approximately 150,000 clones, with approximately 82% occurring only once. Sequenced sample: peripheral blood. Source of these receptors: a human donor with acute or convalescent COVID-19. The donor label of this sample is uncertain.

The chain recombines TRBV30 with TRBJ1-5; D may be TRBD1 (5 bases). The germline V gene has CDR1 GTSNPN and CDR2 SVGIG (reference sequence). V lost 2 bases to trimming and J lost 1 base, with 12 bases between them. This CDR3 is 15 amino acids long. CDR3: CAWSLGKGSNQPQHF. The CDR3 nucleotides are TGTGCCTGGAGTTTAGGCAAGGGGAGCAATCAGCCCCAGCATTTT.

The chain uses TRBV25-1 and TRBJ1-5, with 10 bases fitting TRBD1. V gave up 7 bases and J gave up 6 bases; unmatched junction bases: 6. The germline gives CDR1 MGHDK, CDR2 SYGVNS. This CDR3 contains 14 residues. The CDR3 DNA reads as TGTGCCAGCACCTCCGGGACAGGGGTTCAGCCCCAGCATTTT. Encoded protein: CASTSGTGVQPQHF.